Listed below are T cell receptor beta chains from one sample, sequenced in a study of blood T cell repertoires in COVID-19. Generated by immunoSEQ multiplex PCR, the TCRdb table keeps only in-frame clones and is missing some. The sample includes about 89,000 clones, about 80% seen only once; the top ten take about 19%. The source material was peripheral blood. These TCRs come from a woman aged 80 or over with acute or convalescent COVID-19. CDR3s include the opening cysteine and the closing phenylalanine or tryptophan. The D gene is left open where the match is weak. Size values are once, few and many counts, or a class for expanded clones, and some rows have none.

d_call clone_size j_call v_call cdr3_aa cdr3_nt
TRBD1 - TRBJ2-7 TRBV11-3 CASSPGQGESYEQYF TGTGCCAGCAGTCCTGGACAGGGGGAATCCTACGAGCAGTACTTC
- - TRBJ1-5 TRBV30 CAWSGQSNQPQHF TGTGCCTGGAGTGGACAGTCCAATCAGCCCCAGCATTTT
TRBD1 - TRBJ2-7 TRBV18 CASSLDRAYEQYF TGTGCCAGCTCCCTCGACAGGGCGTACGAGCAGTACTTC
TRBD2 - TRBJ2-1 TRBV9 CASSATSFSGRAYNEQFF TGTGCCAGCAGCGCCACTTCCTTTAGCGGGAGGGCCTACAATGAGCAGTTCTTC
TRBD1 - TRBJ2-7 TRBV10-2 CASAGTGSHEQYF TGCGCCAGTGCCGGGACAGGGAGCCACGAGCAGTACTTC
- - TRBJ1-1 TRBV18 CASSPTRAGNTEAFF TGTGCCAGCTCACCAACAAGGGCGGGGAACACTGAAGCTTTCTTT
TRBD1 - TRBJ2-5 TRBV7-7 CASSLTGGKETQYF TGTGCCAGCAGCTTAACAGGGGGTAAAGAGACCCAGTACTTC
- - TRBJ1-2 TRBV20-1 CSAKRWFGYTF TGCAGTGCCAAGCGGTGGTTTGGCTACACCTTC
- - TRBJ1-1 TRBV3-1/TRBV3-2 CASSQVATTEAFF TGTGCCAGCAGCCAAGTGGCAACCACTGAAGCTTTCTTT
- - TRBJ1-1 TRBV2 CASNKQGRGTEAFF TGTGCCAGCAATAAACAGGGACGAGGGACTGAAGCTTTCTTT
TRBD2 - TRBJ2-1 TRBV13 CASSPTSGRARNEQFF TGTGCCAGCAGCCCGACTAGCGGGAGGGCCCGGAATGAGCAGTTCTTC
TRBD1 - TRBJ2-2 TRBV10-3 CAISPGQVNTGELFF TGTGCCATCAGCCCGGGACAGGTAAACACCGGGGAGCTGTTTTTT
TRBD1 - TRBJ2-3 TRBV6-1 CASSVGVRGQGSRYF TGTGCCAGCAGTGTAGGTGTTAGAGGACAGGGTAGCAGGTATTTT
- - TRBJ1-2 TRBV3-1/TRBV3-2 CASSQVGVGNYGYTF TGTGCCAGCAGCCAAGTAGGGGTCGGGAACTATGGCTACACCTTC
TRBD1 - TRBJ2-7 TRBV6-5 CASSYWQGDTYEQYF TGTGCCAGCAGTTACTGGCAGGGGGATACCTACGAGCAGTACTTC
- - TRBJ2-5 TRBV30 CAWSVGETQYF TGTGCCTGGAGTGTCGGAGAGACCCAGTACTTC
- - TRBJ2-1 TRBV24-1 CATSDPTTSSYNEQFF TGTGCCACCAGTGATCCCACCACGAGCTCCTACAATGAGCAGTTCTTC
- - TRBJ2-5 TRBV5-1 CASSLGPSQYF TGCGCCAGCAGCTTGGGGCCCAGCCAGTACTTC
- - TRBJ2-3 TRBV7-9 CASSPEWDTQYF TGTGCCAGCAGCCCCGAGTGGGATACGCAGTATTTT
- - TRBJ2-3 TRBV7-9 CASSPGQSSTDTQYF TGTGCCAGCAGCCCAGGACAGAGTAGCACAGATACGCAGTATTTT
TRBD1 - TRBJ1-1 TRBV7-3 CASSLRGQGANTEAFF TGTGCCAGCAGCTTACGCGGACAGGGGGCGAACACTGAAGCTTTCTTT
- - TRBJ1-2 TRBV18 CASSPSGINYGYTF TGTGCCAGCTCACCCTCAGGTATTAACTATGGCTACACCTTC
TRBD1 - TRBJ1-2 TRBV18 CASSPGQGDGYTF TGTGCCAGCTCACCGGGACAGGGCGACGGCTACACCTTC
- once TRBJ1-2 TRBV28 CASSTDGANYGYTF TGTGCCAGCAGCACCGACGGAGCTAACTATGGCTACACCTTC
- - TRBJ2-5 TRBV4-1 CASSQVYGPGSQYF TGCGCCAGCAGCCAAGTATACGGTCCGGGGTCCCAGTACTTC
TRBD2 - TRBJ2-3 TRBV28 CASRPQLAGVADTQYF TGTGCCAGCAGACCCCAGCTAGCGGGAGTTGCAGATACGCAGTATTTT
- few TRBJ2-7 TRBV30 CAWSEREAMTYEQYF TGTGCCTGGAGTGAGAGGGAGGCAATGACCTACGAGCAGTACTTC
- - TRBJ1-1 TRBV7-6 CASSTRRGEANTEAFF TGTGCCAGCAGCACCCGCCGCGGCGAAGCGAACACTGAAGCTTTCTTT
TRBD1 many TRBJ2-7 TRBV2 CASSVRDRLEQYF TGTGCCAGCAGTGTCCGGGACAGGCTCGAGCAGTACTTC
- - TRBJ1-2 TRBV5-6 CASSLYGPVSGGYTF TGTGCCAGCAGCTTGTATGGCCCCGTTTCGGGGGGCTACACCTTC
TRBD2 - TRBJ2-5 TRBV7-9 CASSSGLAGAYQETQYF TGTGCCAGCAGCTCCGGACTAGCGGGGGCCTACCAAGAGACCCAGTACTTC
TRBD1 few TRBJ1-2 TRBV28 CASSFGDREGYGYTF TGTGCCAGCAGTTTCGGGGACAGGGAAGGCTATGGCTACACCTTC
- once TRBJ2-5 TRBV5-4 CASSLGQDQETQYF TGTGCCAGCAGCTTGGGACAGGACCAAGAGACCCAGTACTTC
TRBD1 - TRBJ2-2 TRBV7-6 CASSLWAQGVGELFF TGTGCCAGCAGCTTATGGGCCCAGGGGGTCGGGGAGCTGTTTTTT
TRBD1 once TRBJ1-2 TRBV2 CASSRTGTGGSYGYTF TGTGCCAGCAGTCGGACCGGGACAGGGGGTAGCTATGGCTACACTTTC
TRBD1 - TRBJ1-4 TRBV7-8 CASSLDRGRPNEKLFF TGTGCCAGCAGCTTAGACAGGGGGCGGCCTAATGAAAAACTGTTTTTT
TRBD1 - TRBJ2-2 TRBV11-2 CASSASGGTNTGELFF TGTGCCAGCAGCGCATCAGGGGGAACGAACACCGGGGAGCTGTTTTTT
- - TRBJ2-4 TRBV7-2 CASSRRGFGWYF TGTGCCAGCAGCCGTAGGGGATTCGGTTGGTACTTC
- - TRBJ2-5 TRBV2 CASSPGNWETQYF TGTGCCAGCAGTCCAGGGAATTGGGAGACCCAGTACTTC
TRBD1 once TRBJ1-5 TRBV18 CASSPGNRGLQPQHF TGTGCCAGCTCACCAGGGAACAGGGGGCTTCAGCCCCAGCATTTT
- - TRBJ2-3 TRBV14 CASSQAKDTQYF TGTGCCAGCAGCCAAGCAAAAGATACGCAGTATTTT
- - TRBJ1-1 TRBV10-3 CAISESGVFITEAFF TGTGCCATCAGTGAGTCGGGAGTCTTCATCACTGAAGCTTTCTTT
- - TRBJ2-7 TRBV5-5 CASSWKTAYEQYF TGTGCCAGCAGCTGGAAGACAGCCTACGAGCAGTACTTC
TRBD2 - TRBJ2-7 TRBV30 CAWSVREGRGEQYF TGTGCCTGGAGTGTAAGGGAGGGCCGCGGCGAGCAGTACTTC
- - TRBJ2-1 TRBV5-1 CASSAQGIYNEQFF TGCGCCAGCAGCGCCCAGGGAATCTACAATGAGCAGTTCTTC
- - TRBJ2-7 TRBV11-1 CASSRGLTYEQYF TGTGCCAGCAGCCGGGGACTTACCTACGAGCAGTACTTC
- - TRBJ1-6 TRBV19 CASSAYSHPYNSPLHF TGTGCCAGTAGTGCCTACAGTCATCCCTATAATTCACCCCTCCACTTT
- few TRBJ1-5 TRBV3-1/TRBV3-2 CASSQGGYGNQPQHF TGTGCCAGCAGCCAAGGAGGGTATGGCAATCAGCCCCAGCATTTT
- - TRBJ2-5 TRBV12-3/TRBV12-4 CASSFWLWETQYF TGTGCCAGCAGTTTCTGGCTTTGGGAGACCCAGTACTTC
TRBD2 - TRBJ2-2 TRBV5-1 CASSFGLAGYTGELFF TGCGCCAGCAGCTTTGGACTAGCGGGATACACCGGGGAGCTGTTTTTT
TRBD1 - TRBJ1-5 TRBV25-1 CASSQTGTGDQPQHF TGTGCCAGCAGTCAGACCGGGACAGGGGATCAGCCCCAGCATTTT
- - TRBJ1-1 TRBV10-3 CASGGHTEAFF TGTGCCTCCGGGGGGCACACTGAAGCTTTCTTT
- - TRBJ2-1 TRBV7-9 CASSLLAVNEQFF TGTGCCAGCAGCTTACTGGCTGTAAATGAGCAGTTCTTC
- - TRBJ2-3 TRBV9 CASSVSLSDTQYF TGTGCCAGCAGCGTATCCCTCTCGGATACGCAGTATTTT
- - TRBJ2-7 TRBV18 CASSLFARGRGFTYEQYF TGTGCCAGCTCACTTTTTGCCCGGGGACGGGGGTTTACCTACGAGCAGTACTTC
- - TRBJ1-6 TRBV11-2 CASSLGDSHYNSPLHF TGTGCCAGCAGCTTAGGAGACAGTCATTATAATTCACCCCTCCACTTT
- - TRBJ2-4 TRBV19 CASSQGSSGGNIQYF TGTGCCAGTAGCCAAGGAAGTAGCGGAGGTAACATTCAGTACTTC
TRBD1 - TRBJ1-5 TRBV7-8 CASSHDRAQPQHF TGTGCCAGCAGCCATGACAGGGCTCAGCCCCAGCATTTT
- once TRBJ2-7 TRBV19 CASSIVISGEQYF TGTGCCAGTAGTATCGTCATCTCCGGCGAGCAGTACTTC
TRBD1 - TRBJ2-6 TRBV27 CASTLSPGQGSTGANVLTF TGTGCCAGCACTCTGTCCCCGGGACAGGGCTCTACTGGGGCCAACGTCCTGACTTTC